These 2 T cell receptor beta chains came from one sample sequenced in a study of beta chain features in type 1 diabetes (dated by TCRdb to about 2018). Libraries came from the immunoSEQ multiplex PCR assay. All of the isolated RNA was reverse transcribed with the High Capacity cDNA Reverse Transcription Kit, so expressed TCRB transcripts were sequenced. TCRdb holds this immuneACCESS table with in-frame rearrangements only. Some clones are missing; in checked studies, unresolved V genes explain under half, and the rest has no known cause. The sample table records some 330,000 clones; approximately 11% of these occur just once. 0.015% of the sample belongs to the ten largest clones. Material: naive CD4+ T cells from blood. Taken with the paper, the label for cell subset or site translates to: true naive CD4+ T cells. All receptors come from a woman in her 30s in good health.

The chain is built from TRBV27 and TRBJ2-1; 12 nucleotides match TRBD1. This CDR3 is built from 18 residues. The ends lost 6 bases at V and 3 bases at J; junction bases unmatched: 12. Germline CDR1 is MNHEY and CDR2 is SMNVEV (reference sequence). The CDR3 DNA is TGTGCCAGCAGAACGCTGGGACAGGGGGCCCTCGTCTACAATGAGCAGTTCTTC. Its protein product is CASRTLGQGALVYNEQFF.

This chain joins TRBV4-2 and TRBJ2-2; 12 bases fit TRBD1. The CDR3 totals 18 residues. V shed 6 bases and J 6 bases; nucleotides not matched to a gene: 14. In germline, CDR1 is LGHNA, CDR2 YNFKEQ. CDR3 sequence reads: CASSPISGQGAFSGELFF. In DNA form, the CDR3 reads TGTGCCAGCAGTCCTATCTCGGGACAGGGGGCGTTCTCCGGGGAGCTGTTTTTT.